One sample yielded the 24 T cell receptor beta chains listed below, sequenced in a study of T cells in Graves' hyperthyroidism and ophthalmopathy. The TCR beta CDR3 regions underwent amplification using RNA transcripts as the source. With the HTBI primer set, the TCR CDR3 went through a first round of RT-PCR. TCRdb reprocessed the multiplex PCR reads with MiXCR, giving one entry per CDR3 protein. Of around 400,000 distinct CDR3 sequences in the sample, roughly an eighth were seen once. Sequenced material: blood. The receptors shown here come from a woman aged 18 to 35 with Graves' hyperthyroidism.

This chain uses TRBV24-1 with TRBJ2-6; possible D gene TRBD1, 6 bases. The CDR3 runs 16 residues. The V end lost 4 bases, the J end lost 3 bases, and 12 bases lay between the germline ends. Germline V gene data show CDR1 as KGHDR and CDR2 as SFDVKD. CDR3 sequence (DNA): TGTGCCACCAGTGACGGGGACACCGGTGGGGCCAACGTCCTGACTTTC. Protein product: CATSDGDTGGANVLTF.

This clonotype was seen ten or more times. The chain carries TRBV20-1 and TRBJ2-4, with TRBD1 matching over 7 bases. The ends lost 3 bases at V and 1 base at J; junction bases unmatched: 6. CDR1 DFQATT and CDR2 SNEGSKA come from the germline V gene (reference sequence). The CDR3 has 15 residues. CDR3 in DNA: TGCAGTGCTAGTCCAGTACAGGGGGCCAAAAACATTCAGTACTTC. It yields the protein CSASPVQGAKNIQYF.

This chain links TRBV7-9 with TRBJ2-2; either TRBD1 or TRBD2 may fit D (5 bases each). Trimming took off 1 base at V and 5 bases at J, with 11 bases between the two ends. The CDR3 spans 15 residues. CDR1 and CDR2 from the germline V gene are SEHNR and FQNEAQ (reference sequence). The CDR3 nucleotides read TGTGCCAGCAGCTTAGGAGGGGCCGAGACCGGGGAGCTGTTTTTT. Amino acid sequence: CASSLGGAETGELFF.

This clonotype occurred many times. The chain uses TRBV7-9 and TRBJ1-6; the D is unclear. The CDR3 totals 17 residues. V lost 6 bases, J lost 5 bases, and 20 bases lay in between. Germline values: CDR1 SEHNR, CDR2 FQNEAQ (reference sequence). CDR3 residues: CASSLGWPRPNNSPLHF. Written as DNA, the CDR3 is TGTGCCAGCAGTCTAGGGTGGCCGCGTCCGAATAATTCACCCCTCCACTTT.

CDR3 in DNA: TGCGCCAGCAGCCAAATTGATACCGGGGAGCTGTTTTTT. It encodes CASSQIDTGELFF. This sequence joins TRBV5-1 and TRBJ2-2, with D uncertain. Germline V gives CDR1 SGHRS, CDR2 YFSETQ. Trimming took 4 bases from V and 5 from J, leaving 9 bases between them. CDR3 length: 13 amino acids.

This clonotype has ten or more counts. CDR3 nucleotides: TGTGCTAGTGGTTTGGTACGACCAGAGGTGGGGAATTCACCCCTCCACTTT. Translated: CASGLVRPEVGNSPLHF. The chain employs TRBV12-5 and TRBJ1-6; D ambiguous. This CDR3 contains 17 residues. Germline loops: CDR1 LGHNT, CDR2 FRNRAP. The V end was cut by 0 bases, the J end by 7 bases, with 16 bases between.

The table lists this clonotype with many counts. The V call is TRBV5-1, the J call TRBJ2-2; a weak D match, TRBD1 (6 bases). Germline CDR1 and CDR2: SGHRS and YFSETQ. The CDR3 has 14 amino acids. The V end was cut by 5 bases, the J end by 1 base, with 9 bases between. In DNA form, the CDR3 reads TGCGCCAGCAGGCCGGGACAGAACACCGGGGAGCTGTTTTTT. It specifies CASRPGQNTGELFF.

The J gene is TRBJ1-2, the V gene TRBV5-1; 7 bases align to TRBD1. Trimming removed 8 bases from V and 3 bases from J; junction bases left unmatched: 7. The CDR3 totals 13 residues. CDR1 is SGHRS, CDR2 YFSETQ, per germline. CDR3 sequence reads: CASRQGGDYGYTF. The CDR3 DNA reads TGCGCCAGTAGACAGGGAGGGGACTATGGCTACACCTTC.

This clonotype was detected ten times or more. The rearrangement links TRBV5-4 to TRBJ1-1; D is uncertain. The CDR3 loop spans 14 amino acids. Looked up from germline, CDR1 is SGHNT and CDR2 is YYREEE (reference sequence). Trimming removed 1 base at V and 0 bases at J, with 7 bases between. Here the CDR3 DNA reads TGTGCCAGCAGCTTGTCCACCATGAACACTGAAGCTTTCTTT. It encodes CASSLSTMNTEAFF.

In this sample, this clonotype turned up many times. The chain is built from TRBV9 and TRBJ1-2; the D is unclear. Trimming removed 0 bases at V and 6 bases at J, with 27 bases between. CDR3 size: 19 residues. The germline V gene encodes CDR1 SGDLS and CDR2 YYNGEE. The CDR3 loop is CASSVVPRFPGRAGDGYTF. The CDR3 DNA follows: TGTGCCAGCAGCGTAGTACCCCGGTTCCCAGGACGGGCAGGCGATGGCTACACCTTC.

This clonotype was seen only a few times. The V call is TRBV20-1, the J call TRBJ2-7, with 13 bases that match TRBD2. Germline-derived CDR1 and CDR2 are DFQATT and SNEGSKA (reference sequence). CDR3 size: 14 residues. Trimming took 6 bases from V and 3 from J; bases not matched to a gene: 5. In DNA form, the CDR3 reads TGCAGTGCCCAAGGACTAGCGGGAGACTACGAGCAGTACTTC. Protein sequence: CSAQGLAGDYEQYF.

This rearrangement joins TRBV28 to TRBJ1-1; D call uncertain. V lost 6 bases to trimming and J lost 13 bases, with 21 bases between them. The CDR3 length is 13 residues. Per the germline V gene, CDR1 is MDHEN and CDR2 is SYDVKM. The CDR3 region is CASRWALNTEVFF. The CDR3 coding sequence is TGTGCCAGCAGGTGGGCCTTGAACACTGAGGTTTTCTTT.

This clonotype has at least ten counts. The rearrangement joins TRBV19 to TRBJ2-3; D unresolved. The CDR3 extends over 14 amino acids. Trimming cost V 2 bases and J 4 bases, with 10 bases left between them. CDR1 is LNHDA and CDR2 is SQIVND in the germline V gene (reference sequence). CDR3 sequence: CASSILLESDTQYF. The CDR3 DNA is TGTGCCAGTAGTATATTGTTGGAATCAGATACGCAGTATTTT.

At least ten counts were recorded for this clonotype. The chain carries TRBV12-3 or TRBV12-4 and TRBJ2-1, with D possibly being TRBD2 (6 bases). The CDR3 consists of 15 residues. V dropped 6 bases and J dropped 8 bases, with 20 bases sitting between them. The CDR3 DNA follows: TGTGCCAGCAGCCCACCATCTTTCCGGGGGTATGAGCAGTTCTTC. This codes for CASSPPSFRGYEQFF.

As regards this clonotype: Just one base apart from a much larger clone, this may be a read error. The chain couples TRBV2 to TRBJ1-5; 7 bases line up with TRBD1. The CDR3 runs to 15 residues. Per germline, CDR1 SNHLY and CDR2 FYNNEI. CDR3 DNA sequence: TGTGCCAGCAGACTCGACAGGGTGGGCAATCAGTCCCAGCATTTT. It codes for CASRLDRVGNQSQHF.

The table lists this clonotype with many counts. The J gene is TRBJ2-5, the V gene TRBV2; D gene ambiguous. Per germline, CDR1 SNHLY and CDR2 FYNNEI. Trimming pared 3 bases from V and 1 base from J, leaving 6 bases between. The CDR3 has 13 amino acids. The CDR3 sequence is CASSDGLQETQYF. Written as DNA, the CDR3 is TGTGCCAGCAGTGATGGTCTCCAAGAGACCCAGTACTTC.

This clonotype showed up many times. V usage is TRBV20-1 and J usage is TRBJ2-7, with 10 bases aligning to TRBD2. The germline CDR1 and CDR2 sequences are DFQATT and SNEGSKA (reference sequence). V gave up 5 bases and J gave up 0 bases; unmatched junction bases: 7. The CDR3 consists of 15 residues. The DNA of the CDR3 is TGCAGTGCTGTAGCGGGGGGATCCTCCTCCTACGAGCAGTACTTC. It encodes CSAVAGGSSSYEQYF.

The CDR3 DNA sequence: TGCAGTGCTAGGGCGACAGGGAGCTATGGCTACACCTTC. Translating gives CSARATGSYGYTF. The rearrangement links TRBV20-1 to TRBJ1-2; 7 bases map to TRBD1. Germline values: CDR1 DFQATT, CDR2 SNEGSKA (reference sequence). The junction had 5 bases not matched to a gene; V was cut back by 3 bases and J by 4 bases. This CDR3 is 13 amino acids long.

This clonotype was counted at least ten times. The chain joins TRBV6-2 or TRBV6-3 to TRBJ2-1; D ambiguous. The CDR3 has 13 amino acids. CDR1 and CDR2 (germline): MNHEY, SVGEGT. V was pared by 4 bases and J by 7 bases, with 11 bases between. CDR3 region: CASSFLLRNEQFF. Written as DNA, the CDR3 is TGTGCCAGCAGTTTCCTTCTTCGGAATGAGCAGTTCTTC.

The gene calls are TRBV4-3 and TRBJ2-1, with a weak D call TRBD1 (6 bases). The CDR3 extends over 16 amino acids. V lost 0 bases to trimming and J lost 4 bases, with 13 bases between them. Germline CDR1 and CDR2: LGHNA and YSLEER. The CDR3 DNA is TGCGCCAGCAGCCAAGATTTTGGGACACCTTACAATGAGCAGTTCTTC. It is translated as CASSQDFGTPYNEQFF.

The chain carries TRBV6-5 and TRBJ2-5; 7 nucleotides agree with TRBD2. In germline, CDR1 is MNHEY, CDR2 SVGAGI. The CDR3 is 15 residues long. V shed 2 bases, J shed 1 base, and the junction held 4 bases outside the gene matches. The CDR3 bases are TGTGCCAGCAGTTACGGGGGGAGGGCCCAAGAGACCCAGTACTTC. It is translated as CASSYGGRAQETQYF.

Of note for this clonotype: This may stem from a read error, because a much larger clone lies one nucleotide away. This chain joins TRBV6-2 or TRBV6-3 and TRBJ2-1; 7 bases map to TRBD2. Trimming cost V 11 bases and J 5 bases; bases outside gene matches: 9. Per germline, CDR1 MNHEY and CDR2 SVGEGT. The CDR3 covers 13 residues. CDR3 nucleotide sequence: TGTGCCTGCAAAACTAGCGACCACAATGAGCAGTTCTTC. Its translation is CACKTSDHNEQFF.

CDR3 in amino acids: CASSPSVPWQPQHF. For the CDR3, the DNA is TGCGCCAGCAGCCCGAGTGTTCCTTGGCAGCCCCAGCATTTT. The chain has TRBV4-1 and TRBJ1-5; D call uncertain. Looked up from germline, CDR1 is MGHRA and CDR2 is YSYEKL. V was clipped by 4 bases and J by 7 bases, with 14 bases between them. This CDR3 has 14 residues.

This clonotype was recorded many times. The J gene is TRBJ2-3, the V gene TRBV5-1; D remains unclear. The germline CDR1 and CDR2 sequences are SGHRS and YFSETQ. The ends were cut back, 3 bases at V and 6 bases at J, with 8 bases in the middle. There are 12 residues in the CDR3. CDR3 nucleotides: TGCGCCAGCAGCTCTCGTGGGGATACGCAGTATTTT. Translated: CASSSRGDTQYF.